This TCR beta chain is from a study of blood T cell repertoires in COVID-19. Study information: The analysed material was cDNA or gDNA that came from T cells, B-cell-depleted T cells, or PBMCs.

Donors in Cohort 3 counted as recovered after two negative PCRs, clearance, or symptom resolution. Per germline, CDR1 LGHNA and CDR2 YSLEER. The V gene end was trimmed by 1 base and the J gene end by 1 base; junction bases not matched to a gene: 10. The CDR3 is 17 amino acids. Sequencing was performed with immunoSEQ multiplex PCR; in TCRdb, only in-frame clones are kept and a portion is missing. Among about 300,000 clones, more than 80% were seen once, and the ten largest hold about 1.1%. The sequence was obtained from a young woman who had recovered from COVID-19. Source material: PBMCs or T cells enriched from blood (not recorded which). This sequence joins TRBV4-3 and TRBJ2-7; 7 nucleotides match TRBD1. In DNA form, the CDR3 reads TGCGCCAGCAGCCAAGGTTATTCGAGACAGGGATCCTACGAGCAGTACTTC. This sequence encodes CASSQGYSRQGSYEQYF.